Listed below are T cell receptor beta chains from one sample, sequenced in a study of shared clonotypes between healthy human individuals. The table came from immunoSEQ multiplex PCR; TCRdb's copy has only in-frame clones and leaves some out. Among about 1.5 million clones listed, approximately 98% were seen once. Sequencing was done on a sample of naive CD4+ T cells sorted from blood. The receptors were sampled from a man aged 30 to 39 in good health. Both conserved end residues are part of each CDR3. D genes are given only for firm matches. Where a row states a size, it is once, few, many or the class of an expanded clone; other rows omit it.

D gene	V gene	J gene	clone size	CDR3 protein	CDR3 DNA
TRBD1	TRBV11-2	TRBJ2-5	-	CASSFRQGPETQYF	TGTGCCAGCAGCTTCAGACAGGGGCCGGAGACCCAGTACTTC
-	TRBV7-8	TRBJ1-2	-	CASSFGTNGYTF	TGTGCCAGCAGTTTCGGGACAAATGGCTACACCTTC
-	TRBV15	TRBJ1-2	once	CATSTSDSYGYTF	TGTGCCACCAGCACCTCGGACAGTTATGGCTACACCTTC
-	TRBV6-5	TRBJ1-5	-	CASSTREDQPQHF	TGTGCCAGCAGTACCAGGGAAGATCAGCCCCAGCATTTT
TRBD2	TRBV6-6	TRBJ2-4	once	CASTSPAGGKNIQYF	TGTGCCAGCACCTCCCCGGCGGGAGGCAAAAACATTCAGTACTTC
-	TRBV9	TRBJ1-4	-	CASSVAGEGNEKLFF	TGTGCCAGCAGCGTAGCTGGGGAGGGGAATGAAAAACTGTTTTTT
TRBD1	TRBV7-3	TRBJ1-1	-	CASSYGTAEAFF	TGTGCCAGCAGCTACGGGACAGCTGAAGCTTTCTTT
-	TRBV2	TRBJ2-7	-	CASSRRGTYEQYF	TGTGCCAGCAGTCGGCGGGGAACCTACGAGCAGTACTTC
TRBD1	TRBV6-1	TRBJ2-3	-	CASSEPYRGMGTDTQYF	TGTGCCAGCAGTGAACCGTACAGGGGGATGGGGACAGATACGCAGTATTTT
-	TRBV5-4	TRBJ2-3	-	CASSLPGEDTQYF	TGTGCCAGCAGCTTGCCGGGAGAAGATACGCAGTATTTT
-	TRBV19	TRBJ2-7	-	CASSSDGYEQYF	TGTGCCAGTAGTTCGGACGGGTACGAGCAGTACTTC
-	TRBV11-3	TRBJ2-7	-	CASSFGQLNEQYF	TGTGCCAGCAGCTTCGGACAACTAAACGAGCAGTACTTC
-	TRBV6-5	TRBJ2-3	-	CASKGGVFSDTQYF	TGTGCCAGCAAAGGGGGGGTCTTTTCCGATACGCAGTATTTT
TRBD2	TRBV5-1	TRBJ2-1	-	CASSSGLGDNEQFF	TGCGCCAGCAGCTCCGGACTAGGCGACAATGAGCAGTTCTTC
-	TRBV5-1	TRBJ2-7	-	CASSSRDMVYEQYF	TGCGCCAGCAGCTCCAGGGACATGGTGTACGAGCAGTACTTC
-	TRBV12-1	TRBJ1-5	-	CASSPGSTGNQPQHF	TGTGCCAGCAGCCCTGGATCGACAGGCAATCAGCCCCAGCATTTT
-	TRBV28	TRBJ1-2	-	CASSQTVIYGYTF	TGTGCCAGCAGTCAGACAGTGATCTATGGCTACACCTTC
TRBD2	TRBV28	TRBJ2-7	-	CASSTTSLKRGFEQYF	TGTGCCAGCAGCACGACTAGCCTCAAGCGTGGATTCGAGCAGTACTTC